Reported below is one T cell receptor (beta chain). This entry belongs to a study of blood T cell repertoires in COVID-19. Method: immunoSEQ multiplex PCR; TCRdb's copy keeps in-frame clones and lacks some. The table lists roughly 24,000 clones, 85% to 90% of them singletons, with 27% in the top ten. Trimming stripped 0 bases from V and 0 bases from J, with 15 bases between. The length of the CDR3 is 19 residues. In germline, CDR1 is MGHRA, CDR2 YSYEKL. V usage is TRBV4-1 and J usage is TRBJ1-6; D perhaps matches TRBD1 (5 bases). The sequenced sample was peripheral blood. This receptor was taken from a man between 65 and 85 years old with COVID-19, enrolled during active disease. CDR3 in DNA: TGCGCCAGCAGCCAAGATGGGCCAGCCGACAGCTCCTATAATTCACCCCTCCACTTT. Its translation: CASSQDGPADSSYNSPLHF.